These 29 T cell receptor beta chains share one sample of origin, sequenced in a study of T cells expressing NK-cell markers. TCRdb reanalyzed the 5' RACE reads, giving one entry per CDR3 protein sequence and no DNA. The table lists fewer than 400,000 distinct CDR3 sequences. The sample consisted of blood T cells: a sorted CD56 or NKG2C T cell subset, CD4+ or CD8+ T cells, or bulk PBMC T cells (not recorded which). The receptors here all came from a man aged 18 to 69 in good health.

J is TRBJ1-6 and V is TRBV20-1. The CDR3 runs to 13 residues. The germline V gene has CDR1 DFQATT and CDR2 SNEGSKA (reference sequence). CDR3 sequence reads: CSAGISYNSPLHF.

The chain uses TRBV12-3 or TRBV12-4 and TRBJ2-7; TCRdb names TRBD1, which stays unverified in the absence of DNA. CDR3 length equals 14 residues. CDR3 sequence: CASSQDRGVYEQYF.

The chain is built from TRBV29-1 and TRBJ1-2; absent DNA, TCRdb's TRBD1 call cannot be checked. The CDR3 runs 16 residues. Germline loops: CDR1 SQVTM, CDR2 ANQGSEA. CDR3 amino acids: CSVDGDRGLSNYGYTF.

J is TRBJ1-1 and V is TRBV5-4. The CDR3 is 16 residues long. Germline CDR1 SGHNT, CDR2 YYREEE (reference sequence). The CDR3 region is CASSFSGGRANAEAFF.

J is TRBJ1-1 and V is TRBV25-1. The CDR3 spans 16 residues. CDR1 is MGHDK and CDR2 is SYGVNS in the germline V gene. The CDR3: CASSEPGGVGITEAFF.

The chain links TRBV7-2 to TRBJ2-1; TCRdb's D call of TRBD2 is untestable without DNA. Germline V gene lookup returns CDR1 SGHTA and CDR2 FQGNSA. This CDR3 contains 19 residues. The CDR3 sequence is CASSLNPGLAGAYYNEQFF.

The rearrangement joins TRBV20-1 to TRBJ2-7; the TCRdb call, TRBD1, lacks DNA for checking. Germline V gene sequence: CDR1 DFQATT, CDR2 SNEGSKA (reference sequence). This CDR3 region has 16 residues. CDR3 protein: CSARVGETGKSYEQYF.

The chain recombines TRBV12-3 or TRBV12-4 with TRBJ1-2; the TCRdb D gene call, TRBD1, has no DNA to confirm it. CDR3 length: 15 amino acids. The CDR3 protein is CASRAGQGGWMGYTF.

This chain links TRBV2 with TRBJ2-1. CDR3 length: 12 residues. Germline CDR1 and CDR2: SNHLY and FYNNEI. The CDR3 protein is CASRRSYNEQFF.

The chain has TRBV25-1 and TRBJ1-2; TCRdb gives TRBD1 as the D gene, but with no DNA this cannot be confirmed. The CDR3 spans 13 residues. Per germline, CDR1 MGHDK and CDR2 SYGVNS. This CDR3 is CASSEVGGGGYTF.

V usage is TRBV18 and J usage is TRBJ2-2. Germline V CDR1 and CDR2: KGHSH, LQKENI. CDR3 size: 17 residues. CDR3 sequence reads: CASSPAFGVPNTGELFF.

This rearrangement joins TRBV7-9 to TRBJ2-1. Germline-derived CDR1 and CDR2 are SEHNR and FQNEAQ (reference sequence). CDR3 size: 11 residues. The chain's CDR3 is CASSPKVEQFF.

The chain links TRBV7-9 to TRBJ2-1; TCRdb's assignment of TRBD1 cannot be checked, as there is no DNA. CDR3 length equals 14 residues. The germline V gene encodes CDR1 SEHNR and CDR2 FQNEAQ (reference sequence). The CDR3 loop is CASSLGTGDVVEFF.

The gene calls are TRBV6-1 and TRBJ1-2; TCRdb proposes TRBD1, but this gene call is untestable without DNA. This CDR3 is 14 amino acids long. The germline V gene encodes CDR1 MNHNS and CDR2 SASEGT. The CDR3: CASTLPWGGDGYTF.

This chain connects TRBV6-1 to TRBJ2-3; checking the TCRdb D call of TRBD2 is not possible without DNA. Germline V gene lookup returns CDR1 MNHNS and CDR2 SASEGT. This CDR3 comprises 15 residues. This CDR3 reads CASIRAGGRVDTQYF.

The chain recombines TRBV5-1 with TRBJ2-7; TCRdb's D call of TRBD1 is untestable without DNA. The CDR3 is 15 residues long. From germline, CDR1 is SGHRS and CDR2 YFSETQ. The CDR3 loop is CASHRAGGTPYEQYF.

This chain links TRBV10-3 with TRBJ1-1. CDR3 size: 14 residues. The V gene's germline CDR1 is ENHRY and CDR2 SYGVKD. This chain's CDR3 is CAISESQRNTEAFF.

CDR3 sequence: CASSYRGGGAQETQYF. The V gene is TRBV6-5, the J gene TRBJ2-5; TCRdb's assignment of TRBD2 cannot be checked, as there is no DNA. This CDR3 region has 16 residues. The V gene's germline CDR1 is MNHEY and CDR2 SVGAGI.

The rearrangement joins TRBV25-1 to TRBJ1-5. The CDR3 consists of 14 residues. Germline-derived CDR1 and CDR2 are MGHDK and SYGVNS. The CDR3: CASPTGGQGQPQHF.

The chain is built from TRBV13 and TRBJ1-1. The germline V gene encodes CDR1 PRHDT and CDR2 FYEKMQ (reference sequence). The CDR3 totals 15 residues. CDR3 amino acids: CASSFSSGGGTEAFF.

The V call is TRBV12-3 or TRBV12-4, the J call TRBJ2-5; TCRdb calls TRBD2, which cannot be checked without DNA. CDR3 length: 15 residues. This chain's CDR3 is CASSLGRGGRETQYF.

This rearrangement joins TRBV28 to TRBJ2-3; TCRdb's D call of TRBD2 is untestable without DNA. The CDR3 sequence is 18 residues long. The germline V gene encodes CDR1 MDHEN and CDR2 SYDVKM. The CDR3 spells CASSFIGLAGGSTDTQYF.

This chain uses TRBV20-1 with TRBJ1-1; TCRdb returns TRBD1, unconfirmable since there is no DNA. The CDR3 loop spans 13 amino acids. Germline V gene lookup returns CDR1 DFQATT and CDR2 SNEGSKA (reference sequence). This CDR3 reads CSAVGGFVTEAFF.

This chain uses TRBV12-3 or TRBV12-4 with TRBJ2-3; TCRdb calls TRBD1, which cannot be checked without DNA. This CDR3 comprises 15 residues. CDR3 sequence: CASTRDRASLDTQYF.

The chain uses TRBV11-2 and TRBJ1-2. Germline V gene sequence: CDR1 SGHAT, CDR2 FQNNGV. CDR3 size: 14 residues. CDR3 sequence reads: CASSPLAGNYGYTF.

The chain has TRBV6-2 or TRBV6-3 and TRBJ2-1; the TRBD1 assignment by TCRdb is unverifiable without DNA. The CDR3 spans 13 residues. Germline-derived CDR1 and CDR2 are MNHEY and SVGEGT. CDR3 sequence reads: CASSRQGFNEQFF.

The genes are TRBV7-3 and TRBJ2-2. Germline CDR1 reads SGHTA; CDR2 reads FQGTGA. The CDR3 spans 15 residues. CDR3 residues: CASSSGVGNTGELFF. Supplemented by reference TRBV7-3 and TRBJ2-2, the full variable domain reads GAGVSQTPSNKVTEKGKYVELRCDPISGHTALYWYRQSLGQGPEFLIYFQGTGAADDSGLPNDRFFAVRPEGSVSTLKIQRTERGDSAVYLCASSSGVGNTGELFFGEGSRLTVL.

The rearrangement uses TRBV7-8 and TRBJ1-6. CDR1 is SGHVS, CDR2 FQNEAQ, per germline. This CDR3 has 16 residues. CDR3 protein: CASSLSRESVRSPLHF.

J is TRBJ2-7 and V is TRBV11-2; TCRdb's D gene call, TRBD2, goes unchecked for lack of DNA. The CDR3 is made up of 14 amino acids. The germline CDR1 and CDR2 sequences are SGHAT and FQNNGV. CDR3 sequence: CASSWGRGGYEQYF.